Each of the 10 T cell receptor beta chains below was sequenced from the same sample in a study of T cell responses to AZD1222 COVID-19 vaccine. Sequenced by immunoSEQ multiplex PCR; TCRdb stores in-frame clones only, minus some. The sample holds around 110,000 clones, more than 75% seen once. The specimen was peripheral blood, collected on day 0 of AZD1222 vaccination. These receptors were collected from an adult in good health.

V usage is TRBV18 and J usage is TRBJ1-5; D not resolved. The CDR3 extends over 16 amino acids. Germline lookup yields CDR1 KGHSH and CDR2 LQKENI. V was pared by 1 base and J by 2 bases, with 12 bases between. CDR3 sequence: CASSPQARGGNQPQHF. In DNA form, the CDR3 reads TGTGCCAGCTCACCACAGGCCCGAGGCGGCAATCAGCCCCAGCATTTT.

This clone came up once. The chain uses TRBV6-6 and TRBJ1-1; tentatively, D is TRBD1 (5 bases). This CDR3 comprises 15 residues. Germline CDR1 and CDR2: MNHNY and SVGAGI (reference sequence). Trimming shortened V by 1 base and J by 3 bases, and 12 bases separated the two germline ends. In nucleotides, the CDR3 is TGTGCCAGCAGTTACTGGGGGGAAAAATACACTGAAGCTTTCTTT. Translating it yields CASSYWGEKYTEAFF.

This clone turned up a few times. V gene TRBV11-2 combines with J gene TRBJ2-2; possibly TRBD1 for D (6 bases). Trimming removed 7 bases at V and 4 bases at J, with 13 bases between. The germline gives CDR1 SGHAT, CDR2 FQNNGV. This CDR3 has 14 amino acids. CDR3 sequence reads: CASNPQGTTGELFF. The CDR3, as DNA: TGTGCCAGCAACCCACAGGGAACCACCGGGGAGCTGTTTTTT.

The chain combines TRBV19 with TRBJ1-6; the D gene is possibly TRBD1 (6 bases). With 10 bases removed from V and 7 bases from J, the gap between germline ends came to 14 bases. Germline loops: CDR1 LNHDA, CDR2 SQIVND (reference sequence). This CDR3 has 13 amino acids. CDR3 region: CATSLQGNSPLHF. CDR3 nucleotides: TGTGCCACCTCACTACAGGGAAATTCACCCCTCCACTTT.

CDR3 residues: CASSLSADLAKNIQYF. The CDR3 DNA reads as TGTGCCAGCAGCTTATCGGCAGATCTAGCCAAAAACATTCAGTACTTC. The chain uses TRBV7-3 and TRBJ2-4; D uncertain. V lost 2 bases to trimming and J lost 0 bases, with 11 bases between them. This CDR3 spans 16 amino acids. Germline CDR1 is SGHTA and CDR2 is FQGTGA.

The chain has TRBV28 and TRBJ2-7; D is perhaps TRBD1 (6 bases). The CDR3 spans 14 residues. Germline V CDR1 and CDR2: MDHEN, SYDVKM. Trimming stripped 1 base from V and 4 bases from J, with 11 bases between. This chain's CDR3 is CASSLSPQGYEQYF. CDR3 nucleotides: TGTGCCAGCAGTTTATCTCCCCAGGGGTACGAGCAGTACTTC.

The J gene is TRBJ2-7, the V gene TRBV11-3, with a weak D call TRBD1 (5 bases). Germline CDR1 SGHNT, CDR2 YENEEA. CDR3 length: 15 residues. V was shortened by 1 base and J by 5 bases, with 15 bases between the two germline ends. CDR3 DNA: TGTGCCAGCAGCTTAGGAGGCAGGGAATCCGACGAGCAGTACTTC. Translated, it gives CASSLGGRESDEQYF.

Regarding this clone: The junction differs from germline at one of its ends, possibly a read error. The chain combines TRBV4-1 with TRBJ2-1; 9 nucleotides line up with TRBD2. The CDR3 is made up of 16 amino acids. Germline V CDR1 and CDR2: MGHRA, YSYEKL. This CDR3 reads CASSHPSGRRYNERFF. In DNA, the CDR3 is TGCGCCAGCAGCCATCCCAGCGGGAGGAGGTACAATGAGCGGTTCTTC.

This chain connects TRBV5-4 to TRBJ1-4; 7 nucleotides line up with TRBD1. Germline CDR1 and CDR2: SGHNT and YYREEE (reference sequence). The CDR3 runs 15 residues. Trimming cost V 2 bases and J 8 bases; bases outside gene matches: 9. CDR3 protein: CASSFGRQGGEKLFF. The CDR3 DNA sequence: TGTGCCAGCAGCTTTGGGAGACAGGGAGGCGAAAAACTGTTTTTT.

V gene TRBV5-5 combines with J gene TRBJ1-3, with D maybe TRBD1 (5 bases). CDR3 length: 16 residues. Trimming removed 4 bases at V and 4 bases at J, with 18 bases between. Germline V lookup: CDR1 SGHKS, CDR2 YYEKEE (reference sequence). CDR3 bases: TGTGCCAGCAGCCTTCTTAGGGGTCGTAGCGGAAACACCATATATTTT. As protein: CASSLLRGRSGNTIYF.